This TCR beta chain was recorded in a study of OX40 agonist ivuxolimab in advanced cancers. Whole-study context: Among those enrolled, mean age was about 63 years (range about 23 to 90) and 82.7% were male. Three patients showed partial responses: one hepatocellular carcinoma and two cutaneous melanoma cases.

Using immunoSEQ multiplex PCR, the repertoire was profiled, and TCRdb retains in-frame clones only, with some absent. The table includes 70,000 to 75,000 clones, roughly 80% detected once. Per germline, CDR1 SGHTA and CDR2 FQGTGA. This CDR3 region has 16 residues. General observations from the study: It was also the case that some nonresponders had low normalized T-cell clonal expansion. CD4+ T cells averaged fewer expanded clones than CD8+ T cells.

Concerning this clone itself: What it binds is not known.

The source is an adult with an advanced solid tumor such as melanoma, head and neck, liver or kidney cancer. This material consisted of CD4+ or CD8+ T cells sorted from blood, taken in a trial of the OX40 agonist ivuxolimab. The chain couples TRBV7-3 to TRBJ2-5, with D perhaps TRBD2 (5 bases). The DNA end lines up better with TRBJ2-7; the J call may be wrong. The CDR3 reads CASSYASGLGSYEQYF. CDR3 coding DNA: TGTGCCAGCAGCTATGCGAGCGGTTTGGGTTCCTACGAGCAGTACTTC.